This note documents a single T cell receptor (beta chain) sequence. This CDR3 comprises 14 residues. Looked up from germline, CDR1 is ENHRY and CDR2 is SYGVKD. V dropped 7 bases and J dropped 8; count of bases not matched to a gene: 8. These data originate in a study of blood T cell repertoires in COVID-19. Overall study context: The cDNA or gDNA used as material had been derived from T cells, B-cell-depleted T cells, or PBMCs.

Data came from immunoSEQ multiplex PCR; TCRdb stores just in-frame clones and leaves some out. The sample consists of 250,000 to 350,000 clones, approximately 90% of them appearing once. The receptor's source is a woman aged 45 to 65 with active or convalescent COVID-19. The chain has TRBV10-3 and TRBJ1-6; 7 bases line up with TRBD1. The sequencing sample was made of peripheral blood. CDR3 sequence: CAINRQGRDSPLHF. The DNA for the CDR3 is TGTGCCATCAATAGACAGGGAAGGGATTCACCCCTCCACTTT.